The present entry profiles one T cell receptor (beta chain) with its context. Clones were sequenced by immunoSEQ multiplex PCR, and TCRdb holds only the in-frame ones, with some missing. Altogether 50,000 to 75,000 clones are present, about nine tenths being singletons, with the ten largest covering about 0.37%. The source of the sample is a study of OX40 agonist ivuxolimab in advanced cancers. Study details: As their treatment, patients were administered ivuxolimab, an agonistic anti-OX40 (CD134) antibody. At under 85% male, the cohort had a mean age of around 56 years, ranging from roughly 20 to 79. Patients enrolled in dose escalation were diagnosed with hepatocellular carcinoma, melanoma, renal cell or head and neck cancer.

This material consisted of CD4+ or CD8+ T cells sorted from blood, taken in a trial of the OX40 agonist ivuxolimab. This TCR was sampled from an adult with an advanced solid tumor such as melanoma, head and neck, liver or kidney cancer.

The CDR3 sequence: CASSLSLGGNTIYF. CDR3 sequence (DNA): TGTGCCAGCAGCTTATCCCTAGGTGGAAACACCATATATTTT. The chain recombines TRBV11-2 with TRBJ1-3; D gene ambiguous. The V and J ends lost 2 bases and 3 bases respectively, with 8 bases between them. The length of the CDR3 is 14 residues. Germline CDR1 and CDR2: SGHAT and FQNNGV.